The rows below give T cell receptor beta chains drawn from one sample of a study of shared clonotypes between healthy human individuals. Sequencing used immunoSEQ multiplex PCR; TCRdb keeps in-frame clones, though not all of them. The data contain roughly 2,000,000 clones, around 93% of them seen just once; the ten biggest clones take up more than 1.5%. Sequencing input: naive CD8+ T cells from PBMCs. These receptors were collected from a man aged 18 to 29 in good health. Some clones in this sample may be carry-over from other donors' samples. The CDR3 runs from the conserved cysteine through the conserved F or W. Fields, in order: D gene, CDR3 length, J gene, V gene, CDR3 DNA, CDR3 protein. D genes are given only for firm matches.

. | 12 | TRBJ1-2 | TRBV15 | TGTGCCACCAGCCAAAGAGGGGATGGCTACACCTTC | CATSQRGDGYTF
TRBD1 | 14 | TRBJ2-1 | TRBV29-1 | TGCAGCGTGGCCCGGGACAGGGGCATCAATGAGCAGTTCTTC | CSVARDRGINEQFF
TRBD1 | 14 | TRBJ1-4 | TRBV6-6 | TGTGCCAGCAGGGACAGGCTCTTCGATGAAAAACTGTTTTTT | CASRDRLFDEKLFF
. | 13 | TRBJ1-2 | TRBV6-5 | TGTGCCAGCAGTCCGTTACAGGGCTTTGGCTACACCTTC | CASSPLQGFGYTF
. | 14 | TRBJ1-1 | TRBV4-1 | TGCGCCAGCAGCCAATCCAAGAGGGACACTGAAGCTTTCTTT | CASSQSKRDTEAFF
. | 13 | TRBJ2-1 | TRBV7-9 | TGTGCCAGCAGCTTCTCGGATGACAATGAGCAGTTCTTC | CASSFSDDNEQFF
TRBD2 | 16 | TRBJ2-7 | TRBV28 | TGTGCCAGCAGTCCCAGACTAGCTGCGAGCTCCTACGAGCAGTACTTC | CASSPRLAASSYEQYF
. | 15 | TRBJ1-1 | TRBV7-9 | TGTGCCAGCAGCTCCTATAGGGGGGAGAGAACTGAAGCTTTCTTT | CASSSYRGERTEAFF
. | 13 | TRBJ2-7 | TRBV2 | TGTGCCAGCAGCGGTAATACCTTTTACGAGCAGTACTTC | CASSGNTFYEQYF
TRBD1 | 15 | TRBJ1-2 | TRBV7-8 | TGTGCCAGCAGCTTGGGGACAGGGGGCATCTATGGCTACACCTTC | CASSLGTGGIYGYTF
TRBD1 | 16 | TRBJ1-2 | TRBV10-3 | TGTGCCATCAGTGAACCCGGGACAGAGCCCGGGAGAGGCTACACCTTC | CAISEPGTEPGRGYTF
. | 14 | TRBJ2-7 | TRBV7-9 | TGTGCCAGCAGCTCGCGGGCAGGCTCCCACGAGCAGTACTTC | CASSSRAGSHEQYF